This T cell receptor beta chain is drawn from a study of cytomegalovirus exposure and HLA in healthy donors. This CDR3 has 16 amino acids. J was trimmed by 2 bases and V by 5 bases; bases with no gene match: 13. CDR1 and CDR2 (germline): SGHRS, YFSETQ. Measured with immunoSEQ multiplex PCR; TCRdb has only the in-frame clones, and not every one. The sample lists more than 95,000 clones, roughly nine tenths seen once, with about 2% in the top ten. The origin of this receptor is a woman between 18 and 29 years old in good health and CMV-seronegative. The chain uses TRBV5-1 and TRBJ2-7; 7 bases are a match to TRBD1. Input material: PBMCs. CDR3 DNA sequence: TGCGCCAGCAGAGTCGGAGCCGGGACAGAGCCCTACGAGCAGTACTTC. Translation: CASRVGAGTEPYEQYF.